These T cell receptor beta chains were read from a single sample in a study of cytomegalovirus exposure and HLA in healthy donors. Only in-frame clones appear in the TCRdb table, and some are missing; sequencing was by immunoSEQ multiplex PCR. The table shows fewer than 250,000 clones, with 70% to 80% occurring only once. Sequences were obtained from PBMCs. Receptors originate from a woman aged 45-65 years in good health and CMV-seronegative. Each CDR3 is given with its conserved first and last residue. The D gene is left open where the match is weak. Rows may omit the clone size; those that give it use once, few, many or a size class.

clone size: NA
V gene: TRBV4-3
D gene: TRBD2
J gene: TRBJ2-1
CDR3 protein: CASSQDLSTSGYNEQFF
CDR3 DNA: TGCGCCAGCAGCCAAGATTTATCGACTAGCGGATACAATGAGCAGTTCTTC

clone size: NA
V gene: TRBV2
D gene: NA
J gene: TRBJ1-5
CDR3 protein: CASTETGGWRNNQPQHF
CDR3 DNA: TGTGCCAGCACCGAGACAGGAGGATGGAGGAACAATCAGCCCCAGCATTTT

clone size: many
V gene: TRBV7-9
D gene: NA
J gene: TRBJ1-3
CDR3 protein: CASSLAAKMKGNTIYF
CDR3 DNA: TGTGCCAGCAGCTTAGCGGCCAAAATGAAGGGAAACACCATATATTTT

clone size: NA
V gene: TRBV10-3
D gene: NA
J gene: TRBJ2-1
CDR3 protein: CAISERTTYNEQFF
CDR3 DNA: TGTGCCATCAGTGAGAGGACTACCTACAATGAACAGTTCTTC

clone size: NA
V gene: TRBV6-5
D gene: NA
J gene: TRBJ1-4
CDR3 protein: CASRMDSSIGEKLFF
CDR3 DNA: TGTGCCAGCAGGATGGACAGTTCGATTGGTGAAAAACTGTTTTTT

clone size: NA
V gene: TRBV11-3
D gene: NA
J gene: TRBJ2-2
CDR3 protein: CASSSAGSVAGELFF
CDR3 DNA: TGTGCCAGCAGCTCAGCTGGCAGCGTGGCCGGGGAGCTGTTTTTT

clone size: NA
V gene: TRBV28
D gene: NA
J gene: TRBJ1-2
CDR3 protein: CASSSGKPKGYTF
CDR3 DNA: TGTGCCAGCAGTTCCGGGAAACCGAAAGGCTACACCTTC

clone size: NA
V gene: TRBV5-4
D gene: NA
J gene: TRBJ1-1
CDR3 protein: CASSPWGGLNTEAFF
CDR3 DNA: TGTGCCAGCAGCCCATGGGGAGGTCTGAACACTGAAGCTTTCTTT

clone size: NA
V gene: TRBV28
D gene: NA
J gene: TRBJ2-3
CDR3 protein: CASSLGTDTQYF
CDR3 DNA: TGTGCCAGCAGTCTCGGCACAGATACGCAGTATTTT

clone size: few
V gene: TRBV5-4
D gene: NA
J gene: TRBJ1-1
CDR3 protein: CASSLGPGSNTEAFF
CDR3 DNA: TGTGCCAGCAGCTTGGGTCCGGGGTCGAACACTGAAGCTTTCTTT